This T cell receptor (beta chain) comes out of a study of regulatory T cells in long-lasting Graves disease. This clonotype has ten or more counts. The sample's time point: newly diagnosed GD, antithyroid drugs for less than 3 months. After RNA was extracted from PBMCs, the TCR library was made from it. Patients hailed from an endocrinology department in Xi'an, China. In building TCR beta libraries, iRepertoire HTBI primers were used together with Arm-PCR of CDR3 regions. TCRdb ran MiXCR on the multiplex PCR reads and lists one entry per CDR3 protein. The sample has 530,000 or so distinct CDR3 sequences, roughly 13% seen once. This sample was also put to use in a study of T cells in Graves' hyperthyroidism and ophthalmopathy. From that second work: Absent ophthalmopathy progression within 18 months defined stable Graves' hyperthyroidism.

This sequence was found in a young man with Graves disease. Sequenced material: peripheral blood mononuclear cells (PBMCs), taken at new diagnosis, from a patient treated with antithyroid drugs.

Here the CDR3 reads CASSPRDGYDEQYF. The CDR3 nucleotides read TGTGCCAGCTCACCGCGGGACGGCTATGACGAGCAGTACTTC. V gene TRBV18 combines with J gene TRBJ2-7; TRBD2 might be the D (6 bases). This CDR3 has 14 amino acids. Germline CDR1 KGHSH, CDR2 LQKENI. Trimming left V 3 bases short and J 5 bases short, with 14 bases between.